The source of this T cell receptor beta chain is a study of T cells in narcolepsy. About the research overall: Patients with NT1 or NT2 and healthy control donors were enrolled. Study-level points and caveats: Reportedly, autoreactive clonotypes were serially detected in patients' blood but not controls'. Same-patient CSF and blood CD4+ T cell clonotypes included HCRT-specific and TRIB2-specific autoreactive ones.

On this clone itself: Its antigen is currently unknown.

The germline gives CDR1 SNHLY, CDR2 FYNNEI. The CDR3 is 17 amino acids. Trimming removed 6 bases from V and 3 bases from J, with 18 bases in between. Sequencing used immunoSEQ multiplex PCR; TCRdb keeps in-frame clones, though not all of them. Of some 32,000 clones listed, roughly 80% are singletons. The TCR was taken from a human donor with narcolepsy. The V call is TRBV2, the J call TRBJ2-6, with D perhaps matching TRBD2 (8 bases). The material sequenced was CD45RA- memory CD4+ T cells from PBMCs. Here the CDR3 reads CASSGRGPQGGANVLTF. The DNA of the CDR3 is TGTGCCAGCAGCGGGAGGGGGCCGCAGGGTGGGGCCAACGTCCTGACTTTC.